This is a list of T cell receptor beta chains from one sample in a study of cytomegalovirus exposure and HLA in healthy donors. This table comes from immunoSEQ multiplex PCR, and its TCRdb copy is limited to in-frame clones, with some not included. The sample lists some 130,000 clones, roughly 70% seen once, with approximately 1.6% in the top ten. The source material was PBMCs. The receptor set was obtained from a human donor in good health. Both conserved end residues are part of each CDR3. The D gene is left open where the match is weak. Size tells how often a clone was seen (once, few, many) or the class of an expanded clone, and some rows leave it out.

CDR3 length | D gene | clone size | J gene | V gene | CDR3 protein | CDR3 DNA
13 | TRBD1 | NA | TRBJ2-3 | TRBV7-9 | CASGTESTDTQYF | TGTGCCAGCGGGACAGAGAGCACAGATACGCAGTATTTT
14 | TRBD1 | NA | TRBJ2-7 | TRBV9 | CASSVTMDRVEQYF | TGTGCCAGCAGCGTTACAATGGACAGGGTCGAGCAGTACTTC
15 | TRBD2 | NA | TRBJ2-7 | TRBV29-1 | CSVEGGGGPSYEQYF | TGCAGCGTTGAGGGCGGCGGGGGACCGAGCTACGAGCAGTACTTC
15 | TRBD1 | NA | TRBJ2-7 | TRBV9 | CASSVATGQDYEQYF | TGTGCCAGCAGCGTAGCCACCGGACAGGACTACGAGCAGTACTTC
15 | TRBD2 | few | TRBJ2-7 | TRBV7-9 | CASSQEGLAGVEQYF | TGTGCCAGCAGCCAGGAAGGACTAGCGGGAGTCGAGCAGTACTTC
12 | NA | NA | TRBJ2-1 | TRBV4-1 | CASSRMGSEQFF | TGCGCCAGCAGCCGAATGGGGAGTGAGCAGTTCTTC
16 | NA | few | TRBJ2-2 | TRBV27 | CASSLSLTGRTGELFF | TGTGCCAGCAGTTTATCCCTGACAGGGAGGACCGGGGAGCTGTTTTTT
14 | TRBD1 | NA | TRBJ2-7 | TRBV4-1 | CASSLRQGSDEQYF | TGCGCCAGCAGCCTACGACAGGGGTCCGACGAGCAGTACTTC
15 | TRBD2 | few | TRBJ2-1 | TRBV6-1 | CASRQLAGVGNEQFF | TGTGCCAGCAGACAACTAGCGGGAGTAGGCAATGAGCAGTTCTTC
15 | TRBD1 | NA | TRBJ1-5 | TRBV9 | CASSVGPGQHQPQHF | TGTGCCAGCAGCGTAGGTCCGGGACAGCATCAGCCCCAGCATTTT
19 | TRBD1 | NA | TRBJ2-5 | TRBV15 | CATSSRPFRDRDLGETQYF | TGTGCCACCAGCTCCCGGCCGTTCCGGGACAGGGACCTCGGGGAGACCCAGTACTTC
12 | TRBD1 | few | TRBJ1-1 | TRBV27 | CASSTGGTEAFF | TGTGCCAGCAGCACAGGGGGCACTGAAGCTTTCTTT
12 | NA | NA | TRBJ1-1 | TRBV11-3 | CASSFSGTEAFF | TGTGCCAGCAGCTTTTCGGGCACTGAAGCTTTCTTT
11 | NA | NA | TRBJ1-1 | TRBV6-6 | CASSSGTEAFF | TGTGCCAGCAGTTCCGGGACAGAAGCTTTCTTT
14 | NA | once | TRBJ1-4 | TRBV5-5 | CASSLATYNEKLFF | TGTGCCAGCAGCTTAGCCACTTACAATGAAAAACTGTTTTTT
14 | TRBD1 | NA | TRBJ1-4 | TRBV4-1 | CASSHRQGAEKLFF | TGCGCCAGCAGCCACAGACAGGGGGCCGAAAAACTGTTTTTT
15 | TRBD1 | NA | TRBJ1-2 | TRBV6-1 | CASSEVRQGAGGYTF | TGTGCCAGCAGTGAAGTCCGACAGGGGGCCGGAGGCTACACCTTC
16 | TRBD2 | NA | TRBJ2-7 | TRBV4-1 | CASSQDLWREGIEQYF | TGCGCCAGCAGCCAAGACCTCTGGCGGGAGGGAATCGAGCAGTACTTC
16 | TRBD2 | NA | TRBJ2-7 | TRBV5-1 | CASSLASGRSSYEQYF | TGCGCCAGCAGCTTGGCTAGCGGGAGAAGTTCCTACGAGCAGTACTTC
15 | TRBD1 | NA | TRBJ2-3 | TRBV14 | CASSQTGGSTDTQYF | TGTGCCAGCAGCCAGACAGGGGGGAGCACAGATACGCAGTATTTT
15 | NA | few | TRBJ2-3 | TRBV4-3 | CASSQGGAGADTQYF | TGCGCCAGCAGCCAAGGCGGGGCCGGGGCAGATACGCAGTATTTT
16 | TRBD1 | NA | TRBJ2-7 | TRBV11-2 | CASSFGTVEGAYEQYF | TGTGCCAGCAGCTTCGGGACAGTGGAAGGGGCCTACGAGCAGTACTTC